The rows below give T cell receptor beta chains drawn from one sample of a study of blood T cells in healthy people across ages. From the 5' RACE reads, TCRdb called clonotypes with MiXCR, one entry per CDR3 protein. This table holds 1.5 million to 2 million distinct CDR3 sequences, 28% found once. The sequenced material came from blood. The receptors here all came from a woman aged 30 to 39 in good health. CDR3s include the opening cysteine and the closing phenylalanine or tryptophan. D genes are given only for firm matches. Where a row states a size, it is once, few, many or the class of an expanded clone; other rows omit it.

D gene: -
V gene: TRBV29-1
clone size: few
J gene: TRBJ2-4
CDR3 protein: CSAWMLAKNIRYF
CDR3 DNA: TGCAGCGCGTGGATGTTGGCCAAAAACATTCGGTACTTC

D gene: -
V gene: TRBV7-3
clone size: -
J gene: TRBJ2-1
CDR3 protein: CASSLSPDSNEQFF
CDR3 DNA: TGTGCCAGCAGCCTCTCCCCAGATTCCAATGAGCAGTTCTTC

D gene: -
V gene: TRBV20-1
clone size: -
J gene: TRBJ1-6
CDR3 protein: CSARDLALPGPSPLHF
CDR3 DNA: TGCAGTGCTAGAGATTTGGCCCTACCCGGACCTTCACCCCTCCACTTT

D gene: TRBD1
V gene: TRBV2
clone size: -
J gene: TRBJ2-4
CDR3 protein: CASRGDRAINIQYF
CDR3 DNA: TGTGCCAGCAGGGGAGACAGGGCCATAAACATTCAGTACTTC

D gene: TRBD2
V gene: TRBV12-3/TRBV12-4
clone size: -
J gene: TRBJ2-5
CDR3 protein: CASGFNREGTQYF
CDR3 DNA: TGTGCCAGCGGTTTTAATAGGGAGGGGACCCAGTACTTC

D gene: TRBD2
V gene: TRBV10-2
clone size: few
J gene: TRBJ2-3
CDR3 protein: CASSLSTSTPDTQYF
CDR3 DNA: TGCGCCAGCAGCCTTTCGACTAGCACTCCAGATACGCAGTATTTT

D gene: -
V gene: TRBV9
clone size: -
J gene: TRBJ2-1
CDR3 protein: CASSVAMGGGEQFF
CDR3 DNA: TGTGCCAGCAGCGTAGCTATGGGCGGGGGCGAGCAGTTCTTC

D gene: TRBD1
V gene: TRBV5-1
clone size: many
J gene: TRBJ2-5
CDR3 protein: CASSPSDRVRETQYF
CDR3 DNA: TGCGCCAGCAGCCCCAGCGACAGGGTGCGGGAGACCCAGTACTTC

D gene: -
V gene: TRBV7-2
clone size: -
J gene: TRBJ1-6
CDR3 protein: CASSFQGTSLNSPLHF
CDR3 DNA: TGTGCCAGCAGCTTTCAAGGGACAAGCCTTAATTCACCCCTCCACTTT

D gene: -
V gene: TRBV24-1
clone size: -
J gene: TRBJ2-1
CDR3 protein: CATRIRVVEQFF
CDR3 DNA: TGTGCCACTAGGATCAGGGTGGTTGAGCAGTTCTTC

D gene: -
V gene: TRBV6-5
clone size: -
J gene: TRBJ1-1
CDR3 protein: CASKVITGPTEAFF
CDR3 DNA: TGTGCCAGTAAAGTTATTACAGGGCCCACTGAAGCTTTCTTT

D gene: -
V gene: TRBV11-3
clone size: -
J gene: TRBJ2-1
CDR3 protein: CASSLGGKGNEQFF
CDR3 DNA: TGTGCCAGCAGCTTAGGGGGGAAGGGCAATGAGCAGTTCTTC

D gene: TRBD2
V gene: TRBV7-8
clone size: few
J gene: TRBJ2-1
CDR3 protein: CASSPGRADEQFF
CDR3 DNA: TGTGCCAGCAGCCCGGGGAGGGCCGATGAGCAGTTCTTC

D gene: -
V gene: TRBV5-1
clone size: few
J gene: TRBJ2-6
CDR3 protein: CASSFSAGSGANVQTF
CDR3 DNA: TGCGCCAGCAGCTTTTCAGCAGGCTCTGGGGCCAACGTCCAGACTTTC

D gene: TRBD1
V gene: TRBV5-5
clone size: few
J gene: TRBJ2-7
CDR3 protein: CASSYRTGPRGEQYF
CDR3 DNA: TGTGCCAGCAGCTACAGGACAGGGCCCCGGGGGGAGCAGTACTTC

D gene: -
V gene: TRBV7-9
clone size: many
J gene: TRBJ2-1
CDR3 protein: CASSFEGRRDEQFF
CDR3 DNA: TGTGCCAGCAGCTTTGAGGGCAGGAGGGATGAGCAGTTCTTC

D gene: TRBD2
V gene: TRBV20-1
clone size: many
J gene: TRBJ2-7
CDR3 protein: CSAAGTSISYEQYF
CDR3 DNA: TGCAGTGCTGCAGGGACTAGTATTAGCTACGAGCAGTACTTC

D gene: -
V gene: TRBV6-2/TRBV6-3
clone size: -
J gene: TRBJ1-1
CDR3 protein: CASSYPRLNTEAFF
CDR3 DNA: TGTGCCAGCAGTTATCCACGACTGAACACTGAAGCTTTCTTT

D gene: -
V gene: TRBV10-2
clone size: -
J gene: TRBJ2-3
CDR3 protein: CASRYQGTSTDTQYF
CDR3 DNA: TGCGCCAGCAGATATCAGGGGACTAGCACAGATACGCAGTATTTT

D gene: TRBD1
V gene: TRBV5-6
clone size: -
J gene: TRBJ1-1
CDR3 protein: CANSSQGAREAFF
CDR3 DNA: TGTGCCAACAGTTCGCAGGGGGCGCGGGAAGCTTTCTTT

D gene: -
V gene: TRBV29-1
clone size: once
J gene: TRBJ2-1
CDR3 protein: CSVEDWKTDQETQFF
CDR3 DNA: TGCAGCGTTGAAGATTGGAAAACAGACCAAGAGACCCAGTTCTTC

D gene: -
V gene: TRBV6-1
clone size: -
J gene: TRBJ1-2
CDR3 protein: CASRDRINDPYGYTF
CDR3 DNA: TGTGCCAGCAGGGACAGAATTAATGACCCATATGGCTACACCTTC

D gene: TRBD2
V gene: TRBV4-3
clone size: few
J gene: TRBJ2-7
CDR3 protein: CASSPSASGSSYEQYF
CDR3 DNA: TGCGCCAGCAGCCCTTCCGCCAGCGGGAGCTCCTACGAGCAGTACTTC

D gene: -
V gene: TRBV6-6
clone size: -
J gene: TRBJ1-3
CDR3 protein: CASRSSSGNTIYF
CDR3 DNA: TGTGCCAGCAGGAGCTCCTCTGGAAACACCATATATTTT

D gene: -
V gene: TRBV18
clone size: many
J gene: TRBJ1-1
CDR3 protein: CASSPASVRNTEAFF
CDR3 DNA: TGTGCCAGCTCACCCGCTTCCGTCCGAAACACTGAAGCTTTCTTT

D gene: TRBD1
V gene: TRBV7-2
clone size: -
J gene: TRBJ2-3
CDR3 protein: CASSRLQGVDTQYF
CDR3 DNA: TGTGCCAGCAGCCGATTACAGGGGGTAGATACGCAGTATTTT

D gene: -
V gene: TRBV7-2
clone size: few
J gene: TRBJ2-1
CDR3 protein: CASSLVVQGWNEQFF
CDR3 DNA: TGTGCCAGCAGCTTAGTGGTACAGGGATGGAATGAGCAGTTCTTC

D gene: TRBD1
V gene: TRBV7-2
clone size: few
J gene: TRBJ1-6
CDR3 protein: CASSLGRQGYSPLHF
CDR3 DNA: TGTGCCAGCAGCTTAGGACGACAGGGTTATTCACCCCTCCACTTT

D gene: -
V gene: TRBV12-3/TRBV12-4
clone size: many
J gene: TRBJ2-7
CDR3 protein: CASSLAAGLGEQYF
CDR3 DNA: TGTGCCAGCAGTTTAGCGGCAGGGCTGGGCGAGCAGTACTTC

D gene: -
V gene: TRBV12-3/TRBV12-4
clone size: few
J gene: TRBJ1-4
CDR3 protein: CASSLGGAGKKLFF
CDR3 DNA: TGTGCCAGCAGTCTTGGGGGGGCCGGGAAAAAACTGTTTTTT

D gene: TRBD1
V gene: TRBV6-1
clone size: -
J gene: TRBJ2-2
CDR3 protein: CAARSGTENTGELFF
CDR3 DNA: TGTGCGGCTCGATCCGGGACAGAGAACACCGGGGAGCTGTTTTTT

D gene: -
V gene: TRBV19
clone size: few
J gene: TRBJ2-7
CDR3 protein: CASSPTTAREQYF
CDR3 DNA: TGTGCCAGTAGTCCAACTACAGCGCGCGAGCAGTACTTC

D gene: -
V gene: TRBV7-9
clone size: -
J gene: TRBJ2-1
CDR3 protein: CASRGGGHSPGQQFF
CDR3 DNA: TGTGCCAGCAGGGGGGGAGGACACTCACCTGGGCAGCAGTTCTTC

D gene: -
V gene: TRBV12-3/TRBV12-4
clone size: -
J gene: TRBJ1-4
CDR3 protein: CASTSPVVRKEKLFF
CDR3 DNA: TGTGCCAGCACCTCCCCCGTGGTACGAAAAGAAAAACTGTTTTTT

D gene: -
V gene: TRBV18
clone size: few
J gene: TRBJ2-7
CDR3 protein: CASSPSLGNYEQYF
CDR3 DNA: TGTGCCAGCTCACCATCTTTAGGAAACTACGAGCAGTACTTC

D gene: -
V gene: TRBV7-2
clone size: few
J gene: TRBJ1-5
CDR3 protein: CASSSRGGGNQPQHF
CDR3 DNA: TGTGCCAGCAGTAGCAGGGGAGGGGGAAATCAGCCCCAGCATTTT

D gene: TRBD1
V gene: TRBV5-1
clone size: -
J gene: TRBJ1-2
CDR3 protein: CASRVDRGHDGYTF
CDR3 DNA: TGCGCCAGCAGAGTGGACAGGGGGCATGATGGCTACACCTTC

D gene: TRBD2
V gene: TRBV9
clone size: -
J gene: TRBJ2-1
CDR3 protein: CASSVASGGTGDEQFF
CDR3 DNA: TGTGCCAGCAGCGTAGCTAGCGGGGGGACCGGGGATGAGCAGTTCTTC

D gene: -
V gene: TRBV12-3/TRBV12-4
clone size: few
J gene: TRBJ2-3
CDR3 protein: CASTPTGSTDTQYF
CDR3 DNA: TGTGCCAGCACCCCCACAGGGAGCACAGATACGCAGTATTTT

D gene: -
V gene: TRBV12-3/TRBV12-4
clone size: -
J gene: TRBJ2-5
CDR3 protein: CASSSGASNIETQYF
CDR3 DNA: TGTGCCAGCAGCTCCGGGGCTAGCAATATAGAGACCCAGTACTTC

D gene: -
V gene: TRBV9
clone size: -
J gene: TRBJ1-6
CDR3 protein: CASSVDKPGYSPLHF
CDR3 DNA: TGTGCCAGCAGCGTAGATAAACCAGGGTATTCACCCCTCCACTTT

D gene: -
V gene: TRBV12-3/TRBV12-4
clone size: -
J gene: TRBJ1-1
CDR3 protein: CASSLSGISNTEAFF
CDR3 DNA: TGTGCCAGCAGTTTATCAGGGATTTCGAACACTGAAGCTTTCTTT

D gene: TRBD2
V gene: TRBV12-3/TRBV12-4
clone size: -
J gene: TRBJ2-5
CDR3 protein: CAGRRTSDQETQYF
CDR3 DNA: TGTGCCGGCAGGCGGACTAGCGACCAAGAGACCCAGTACTTC